A selection of T cell receptor beta chains follows, all from one sample in a study of blood T cell repertoires in COVID-19. Sequenced by immunoSEQ multiplex PCR; TCRdb stores in-frame clones only, minus some. Of roughly 300,000 clones listed, about 89% are singletons. What was sequenced was peripheral blood. Every receptor here comes from a woman in her 50s who had recovered from COVID-19. Both conserved end residues are part of each CDR3. The D gene is left open where the match is weak. Some rows mark clone size as missing; the rest say once, few, many or name a class of expanded clone.

D: -
J: TRBJ2-7
V: TRBV28
size: -
DNA: TGTGCCAGCAGTCCCAGGCTCAGCTCCTACGAGCAGTACTTC
CDR3: CASSPRLSSYEQYF

D: TRBD2
J: TRBJ2-7
V: TRBV11-1
size: -
DNA: TGTGCCAGCAGCTCCCCCGGGACTAGCGGCTCCTACGAGCAGTACTTC
CDR3: CASSSPGTSGSYEQYF

D: TRBD1
J: TRBJ1-2
V: TRBV29-1
size: -
DNA: TGCAGCGTCGAGACAGGGGATAACTATGGCTACACCTTC
CDR3: CSVETGDNYGYTF

D: -
J: TRBJ1-1
V: TRBV27
size: -
DNA: TGTGCCAGCAGTTCCGACGGCGGCGTTACTGAAGCTTTCTTT
CDR3: CASSSDGGVTEAFF

D: TRBD1
J: TRBJ1-5
V: TRBV6-2/TRBV6-3
size: -
DNA: TGTGCCAGCAGTACCTGGACAGGGGGTGTTAATCAGCCCCAGCATTTT
CDR3: CASSTWTGGVNQPQHF

D: -
J: TRBJ1-2
V: TRBV28
size: few
DNA: TGTGCCACTGGGCGGGCCGAAGGGGGCTACACCTTC
CDR3: CATGRAEGGYTF

D: -
J: TRBJ1-1
V: TRBV6-5
size: once
DNA: TGTGCCAGCACCAAAGGTGGACAGCTTAACACTGAAGCTTTCTTT
CDR3: CASTKGGQLNTEAFF

D: TRBD2
J: TRBJ2-1
V: TRBV30
size: -
DNA: TGTGCCTGGACCCGGTGGACTAGCGGGGTCAATGAGCAGTTCTTC
CDR3: CAWTRWTSGVNEQFF

D: -
J: TRBJ2-5
V: TRBV5-4
size: -
DNA: TGTGCCAGCAGCTTGAGGGGGGGCCAGATCCAGTACCAAGAGACCCAGTACTTC
CDR3: CASSLRGGQIQYQETQYF

D: TRBD1
J: TRBJ2-7
V: TRBV10-3
size: -
DNA: TGTGCCATCAGTGAGTTGGACAGGGGAGCCTACGAGCAGTACTTC
CDR3: CAISELDRGAYEQYF

D: TRBD1
J: TRBJ1-2
V: TRBV6-6
size: once
DNA: TGTGCCAGCGAACCCGGGACAGGGGGCAATGGCTACACCTTC
CDR3: CASEPGTGGNGYTF

D: TRBD1
J: TRBJ2-1
V: TRBV18
size: -
DNA: TGTGCCAGCTCACCTGGACAGGGGGGTGAGCAGTTCTTC
CDR3: CASSPGQGGEQFF

D: TRBD1
J: TRBJ1-6
V: TRBV6-5
size: -
DNA: TGTGCCACCACCGGGACAGTCAATTCACCCCTCCACTTT
CDR3: CATTGTVNSPLHF

D: -
J: TRBJ2-7
V: TRBV5-4
size: -
DNA: TGTGCCAGCAGCTCCCTCAAGGGGTCCTACGAGCAGTACTTC
CDR3: CASSSLKGSYEQYF

D: -
J: TRBJ1-5
V: TRBV5-1
size: -
DNA: TGCGCCAGCAGCTTGACGGCAGGTAGCAATCAGCCCCAGCATTTT
CDR3: CASSLTAGSNQPQHF

D: -
J: TRBJ1-4
V: TRBV4-2
size: -
DNA: TGTGCCAGCAGCCAAGAAAGACCCCCCCAGAGACACTTAACTAATGAAAAACTGTTTTTT
CDR3: CASSQERPPQRHLTNEKLFF

D: -
J: TRBJ1-1
V: TRBV30
size: -
DNA: TGTGCCTGCAACATGATGAACACTGAAGCTTTCTTT
CDR3: CACNMMNTEAFF

D: TRBD1
J: TRBJ1-5
V: TRBV6-2/TRBV6-3
size: once
DNA: TGTGCCAGCAGTGACCCAACAGGGGGTGGTCAGCCCCAGCATTTT
CDR3: CASSDPTGGGQPQHF

D: -
J: TRBJ2-3
V: TRBV12-5
size: once
DNA: TGTGCTAGTGGAACCGGGGGAGCGGGTTATACGCAGTATTTT
CDR3: CASGTGGAGYTQYF

D: TRBD1
J: TRBJ1-6
V: TRBV10-3
size: -
DNA: TGTGCCATCAGTGGGGGACAGGGGACACCCCTCCACTTT
CDR3: CAISGGQGTPLHF

D: -
J: TRBJ1-1
V: TRBV14
size: -
DNA: TGTGCCAGCAGCCAAGAATCAGGCCTTGAAGCTTTCTTT
CDR3: CASSQESGLEAFF

D: TRBD2
J: TRBJ2-5
V: TRBV5-1
size: -
DNA: TGCGCCAGCAGCTTGAAGGGAGGGGAAGAGACCCAGTACTTC
CDR3: CASSLKGGEETQYF

D: TRBD2
J: TRBJ2-3
V: TRBV7-2
size: -
DNA: TGTGCCAGCAGCTTAGTAGCGGGGGTGGTTGATACACAGTATTTT
CDR3: CASSLVAGVVDTQYF

D: TRBD2
J: TRBJ2-3
V: TRBV9
size: -
DNA: TGTGCCAGCAGCGTAGCTCCCCTAGCGGGAGATAGGACAGATACGCAGTATTTT
CDR3: CASSVAPLAGDRTDTQYF

D: -
J: TRBJ2-2
V: TRBV3-1/TRBV3-2
size: -
DNA: TGTGCCAGCAGCCAAGATGCAGGATCATCCACCGGGGAGCTGTTTTTT
CDR3: CASSQDAGSSTGELFF

D: TRBD2
J: TRBJ2-5
V: TRBV30
size: -
DNA: TGTGCCTGGAGTACGGGACTAGCGGGGAACCAAGAGACCCAGTACTTC
CDR3: CAWSTGLAGNQETQYF

D: TRBD1
J: TRBJ1-2
V: TRBV28
size: few
DNA: TGTGCCAGCAGTCCTCATCGGACAGGGGGCTGGGGCTACACCTTC
CDR3: CASSPHRTGGWGYTF

D: -
J: TRBJ2-1
V: TRBV12-5
size: -
DNA: TGTGCTAGTGGTTTGCAATTGTTTCCCCGGTCACAGAAACCCAATGAGCAGTTCTTC
CDR3: CASGLQLFPRSQKPNEQFF

D: TRBD2
J: TRBJ2-1
V: TRBV5-4
size: few
DNA: TGTGCCAGCAGCGAGCCGGGACTAGCTCGGGATGGCTCCTACAATGAGCAGTTCTTC
CDR3: CASSEPGLARDGSYNEQFF

D: TRBD2
J: TRBJ2-7
V: TRBV3-1/TRBV3-2
size: -
DNA: TGTGCCAGCAGCCAAGTTAGCGGGGGGGCCTACGAGCAGTACTTC
CDR3: CASSQVSGGAYEQYF

D: TRBD2
J: TRBJ2-1
V: TRBV11-3
size: -
DNA: TGTGCCAGCAGCTACAGACTAGCGGGAGTGAATGAGCAGTTCTTC
CDR3: CASSYRLAGVNEQFF

D: TRBD1
J: TRBJ2-7
V: TRBV4-3
size: -
DNA: TGCGCCAGCAGCCAAGGATCGGGACAGAGATACGAGCAGTACTTC
CDR3: CASSQGSGQRYEQYF

D: -
J: TRBJ2-3
V: TRBV19
size: once
DNA: TGTGCCAGTAGTATAACCATAGCGGGCACAGATACGCAGTATTTT
CDR3: CASSITIAGTDTQYF

D: -
J: TRBJ1-2
V: TRBV7-2
size: once
DNA: TGTGCCAGCAGCCAGGGCGGGATAGGGGGCTACACCTTC
CDR3: CASSQGGIGGYTF

D: -
J: TRBJ2-3
V: TRBV19
size: -
DNA: TGTGCCAGTAGTATAGGGGCCAGACTAGGAGATACGCAGTATTTT
CDR3: CASSIGARLGDTQYF

D: -
J: TRBJ1-1
V: TRBV3-1/TRBV3-2
size: -
DNA: TGTGCCAGCAGCCAAGGGGAGCCCGGTGCGGGAGGGGAGAACACTGAAGCTTTCTTT
CDR3: CASSQGEPGAGGENTEAFF

D: TRBD1
J: TRBJ1-1
V: TRBV2
size: -
DNA: TGTGCCAGCAGTCGGGACAGGGGGCTGGACACTGAAGCTTTCTTT
CDR3: CASSRDRGLDTEAFF